This entry is about one TCR beta chain. The specificity of this receptor is unknown. The record has no base qualities; no much larger clone is one base away. The data originate from a study of early T cells in non-severe SARS-CoV-2 infection (dated by TCRdb to the early 2020s). Study-level background: Because TCR sequencing was done on bulk RNA from unsorted whole blood, the alpha and beta chains could not be paired.

Set within a cohort of healthcare workers in London, UK, this nested case-control study involved weekly PCR testing of nasopharyngeal swabs along with blood sampling. Between 23 and 31 March 2020, the week of the UK lockdown, healthcare workers were enrolled and then followed up weekly for as long as 16 weeks. Results and caveats for the whole study, not just this receptor: VDJdb matching was skewed toward anti-spike CD8 responses, so virus-specific expansions were likely underestimated and private and CD4 specificities were missed.

The library was obtained by 5' RACE. The reads were generated on a NextSeq 500. To correct for sequencing error and PCR bias, the TCR library protocol tagged individual cDNA molecules with unique molecular identifiers. Both TCR alpha and beta chains were sequenced, and tight co-correlation was observed between alpha and beta sequence abundances in each sample. The source study handled its data this way. V gene, J gene and CDR3 annotation of TCR sequences was performed with Decombinator V4. Expanded TCRs were defined as changing significantly between any two time points under a Poisson model with p below 0.0001. TCR abundances were normalised to the total number of TCRs sequenced per sample and were expressed as counts per million. MAIT TCRs were defined by TRAV1-2 paired with TRAJ12, TRAJ20 or TRAJ33, and iNKT TCRs by TRAV10 paired with TRAJ18. VDJdb, accessed 1 November 2021, was searched for CMV, EBV and SARS-CoV-2 annotated TCRs, with TCRs annotated for multiple antigens excluded. The raw public reads went through TCRdb reprocessing: fastp at Q25, MiXCR clone calling, in-frame beta chains kept. Merged by CDR3 protein, the rows form single entries marked with the most common genes and DNA. TCRdb's processing, not the authors', yielded these V and J calls. Recorded for this sample are tens of thousands of distinct CDR3 sequences; roughly 5.7% of them occurred a single time. Together, the top ten hold about a fifth of the sample.

The CDR3 sequence holds 14 residues, the cysteine and phenylalanine included. CDR3 DNA is the only sequence kept; it has 42 bases, read in frame from the first base. V is clipped by 4 bases and J by 5 bases, and the sequence between their germline boundaries is 15 bases long. CDR1 and CDR2, per the germline V gene, are SGHRS and YFSETQ. Recombination connected TRBV5-1 to TRBJ2-5; a weak D assignment points to TRBD2 (5 bases agree). The sequenced sample consisted of whole blood. The sequence derives from an adult who was a healthcare worker with PCR-confirmed SARS-CoV-2 infection or an uninfected control (not recorded which). The CDR3 protein: CASSAQLVAETQYF. Here is the DNA: TGCGCCAGCAGCGCACAACTAGTGGCGGAGACCCAGTACTTC.